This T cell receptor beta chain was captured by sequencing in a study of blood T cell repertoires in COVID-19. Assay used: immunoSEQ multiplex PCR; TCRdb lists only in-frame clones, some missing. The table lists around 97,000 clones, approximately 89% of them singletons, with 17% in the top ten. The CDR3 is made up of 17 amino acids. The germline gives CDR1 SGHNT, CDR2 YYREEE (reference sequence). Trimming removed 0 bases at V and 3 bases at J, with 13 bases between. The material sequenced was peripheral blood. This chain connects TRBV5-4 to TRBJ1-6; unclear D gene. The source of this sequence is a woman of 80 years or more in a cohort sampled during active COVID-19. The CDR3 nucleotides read TGTGCCAGCAGCTTGGGGGCCCCCAAGATCTATAATTCACCCCTCCACTTT. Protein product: CASSLGAPKIYNSPLHF.